This T cell receptor (beta chain) derives from a study of blood T cell repertoires in COVID-19. In the study overall: T cells, B-cell-depleted T cells, or PBMCs supplied cDNA or gDNA.

Assay used: immunoSEQ multiplex PCR; TCRdb lists only in-frame clones, some missing. The sample carries approximately 290,000 clones, more than 65% recorded once. The CDR3 consists of 12 residues. Germline V gene sequence: CDR1 SQVTM, CDR2 ANQGSEA. Trimming took off 5 bases at V and 3 bases at J, with 10 bases between the two ends. Sequencing input: peripheral blood. This TCR derives from an older person with COVID-19, enrolled during active disease. J is TRBJ2-5 and V is TRBV29-1; no clear D. The CDR3 reads CSVLRVEETQYF. CDR3 in DNA: TGCAGCGTTCTCCGAGTAGAAGAGACCCAGTACTTC.